Below are 7 T cell receptor beta chains sequenced from a single sample in a study of PD-L1 blockade in urothelial cancer. TCRdb's table, derived via immunoSEQ multiplex PCR, lists solely in-frame clones and lacks some. Counted here are 70,000 or so clones, roughly 90% occurring once; the ten biggest clones make up over 4%. Documented time point: pretreatment peripheral blood. The specimen was PBMCs, collected around atezolizumab (anti-PD-L1) treatment. The origin of the receptors is a man between 65 and 79 years old with urothelial cancer.

CDR3 coding DNA: TGTGCCAGCACCTTGGAGGGAGCAGATACGCAGTATTTT. This sequence encodes CASTLEGADTQYF. The rearrangement joins TRBV28 to TRBJ2-3; TRBD2 is a possible D gene (6 bases). This CDR3 has 13 amino acids. With 7 bases removed from V and 4 bases from J, the gap between germline ends came to 12 bases. The germline CDR1 and CDR2 sequences are MDHEN and SYDVKM. The whole variable domain, remainder taken from reference TRBV28 and TRBJ2-3, is DVKVTQSSRYLVKRTGEKVFLECVQDMDHENMFWYRQDPGLGLRLIYFSYDVKMKEKGDIPEGYSVSREKKERFSLILESASTNQTSMYLCASTLEGADTQYFGPGTRLTVL.

V and J are TRBV5-1 and TRBJ2-2; no clear D gene. The V end was cut by 1 base, the J end by 6 bases, with 7 bases between. The CDR3 contains 13 residues. Germline V gene lookup returns CDR1 SGHRS and CDR2 YFSETQ. CDR3: CASSLQVPGELFF. Written as DNA, the CDR3 is TGCGCCAGCAGCTTGCAGGTTCCCGGGGAGCTGTTTTTT.

The CDR3, as DNA: TGTGCCAGCTCACGACCGACAGGGCAACAAGAGACCCAGTACTTC. Translating gives CASSRPTGQQETQYF. The chain uses TRBV18 and TRBJ2-5, with 7 bases that match TRBD1. V trimming: 4 bases; J trimming: 2 bases; junction bases outside the gene matches: 7. Germline CDR1 KGHSH, CDR2 LQKENI. The CDR3 totals 15 residues.

This rearrangement joins TRBV28 to TRBJ2-7; 7 bases agree with TRBD2. CDR3 size: 12 residues. Germline loops: CDR1 MDHEN, CDR2 SYDVKM. After removal of 5 bases from V and 9 bases from J, the junction contained 7 bases not matched to a gene. As DNA, the CDR3 is TGTGCCAGCAGTCCATTAGCGGGCAGGCAGTACTTC. This encodes CASSPLAGRQYF.

The chain joins TRBV30 to TRBJ2-2; 9 bases fit TRBD2. Trimming took 2 bases from V and 7 from J; bases not matched to a gene: 8. This CDR3 spans 15 amino acids. CDR1 GTSNPN and CDR2 SVGIG come from the germline V gene (reference sequence). The CDR3 is CAWSPPRGGVGELFF. For the CDR3, the DNA is TGTGCCTGGAGTCCCCCGCGGGGGGGGGTCGGGGAGCTGTTTTTT. The variable domain in full, with the rest retrieved from reference TRBV30 and TRBJ2-2, is SQTIHQWPATLVQPVGSPLSLECTVEGTSNPNLYWYRQAAGRGLQLLFYSVGIGQISSEVPQNLSASRPQDRQFILSSKKLLLSDSGFYLCAWSPPRGGVGELFFGEGSRLTVL.

This clone was observed once. V and J are TRBV2 and TRBJ1-1; D is unresolved. Germline V lookup: CDR1 SNHLY, CDR2 FYNNEI. The CDR3 runs to 11 residues. With 4 bases removed from V and 6 bases from J, the gap between germline ends came to 6 bases. CDR3 coding DNA: TGTGCCAGCAGTGTATCAGCTGAAGCTTTCTTT. This sequence encodes CASSVSAEAFF.

J is TRBJ2-1 and V is TRBV9; D may be TRBD1 (6 bases). There are 15 residues in the CDR3. Germline V gene sequence: CDR1 SGDLS, CDR2 YYNGEE. The V and J ends lost 0 bases and 5 bases respectively, with 12 bases between them. CDR3 nucleotide sequence: TGTGCCAGCAGCGTAGGACAGGAGTATCACAATGAGCAGTTCTTC. As protein: CASSVGQEYHNEQFF. Based on the CDR3 plus reference TRBV9 and TRBJ2-1, the full variable domain is DSGVTQTPKHLITATGQRVTLRCSPRSGDLSVYWYQQSLDQGLQFLIQYYNGEERAKGNILERFSAQQFPDLHSELNLSSLELGDSALYFCASSVGQEYHNEQFFGPGTRLTVL.